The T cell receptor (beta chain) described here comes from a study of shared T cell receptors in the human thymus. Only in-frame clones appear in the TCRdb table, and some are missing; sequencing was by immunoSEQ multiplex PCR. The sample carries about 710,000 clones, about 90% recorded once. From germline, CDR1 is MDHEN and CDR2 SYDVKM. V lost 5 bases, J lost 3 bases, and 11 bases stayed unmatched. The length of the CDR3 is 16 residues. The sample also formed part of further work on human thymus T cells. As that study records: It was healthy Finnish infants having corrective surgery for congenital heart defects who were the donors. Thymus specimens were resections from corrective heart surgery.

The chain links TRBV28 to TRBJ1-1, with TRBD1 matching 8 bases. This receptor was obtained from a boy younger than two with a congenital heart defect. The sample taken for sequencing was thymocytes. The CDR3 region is CASSRQGRGLDTEAFF. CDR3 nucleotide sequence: TGTGCCAGCAGTAGACAGGGGAGGGGTTTGGACACTGAAGCTTTCTTT.